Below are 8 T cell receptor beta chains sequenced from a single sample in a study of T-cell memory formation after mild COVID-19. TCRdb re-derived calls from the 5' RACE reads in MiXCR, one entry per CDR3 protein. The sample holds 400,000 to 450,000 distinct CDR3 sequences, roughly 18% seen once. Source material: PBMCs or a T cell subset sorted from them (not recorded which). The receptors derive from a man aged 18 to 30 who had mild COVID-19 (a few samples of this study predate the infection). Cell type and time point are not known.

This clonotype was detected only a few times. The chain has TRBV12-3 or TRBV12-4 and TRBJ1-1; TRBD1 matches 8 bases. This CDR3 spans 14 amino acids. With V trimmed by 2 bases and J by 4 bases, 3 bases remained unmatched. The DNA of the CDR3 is TGTGCCAGCAGTTTACAGGGGGCGGCCACTGAAGCTTTCTTT. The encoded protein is CASSLQGAATEAFF.

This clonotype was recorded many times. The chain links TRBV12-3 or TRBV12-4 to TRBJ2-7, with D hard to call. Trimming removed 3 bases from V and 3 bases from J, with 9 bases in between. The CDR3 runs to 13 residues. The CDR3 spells CASSFGQDYEQYF. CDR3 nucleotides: TGTGCCAGCAGTTTCGGGCAGGACTACGAGCAGTACTTC.

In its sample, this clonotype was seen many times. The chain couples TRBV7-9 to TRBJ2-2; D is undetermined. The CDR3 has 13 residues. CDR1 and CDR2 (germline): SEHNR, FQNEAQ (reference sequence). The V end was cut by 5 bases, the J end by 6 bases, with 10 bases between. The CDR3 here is CASSTFDAGELFF. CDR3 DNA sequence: TGTGCCAGCAGCACCTTTGACGCCGGGGAGCTGTTTTTT.

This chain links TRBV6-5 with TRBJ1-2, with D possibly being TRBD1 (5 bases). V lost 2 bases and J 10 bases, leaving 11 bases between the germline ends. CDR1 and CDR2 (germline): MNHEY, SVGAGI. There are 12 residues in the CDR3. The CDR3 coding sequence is TGTGCCAGCAGTTACGCCGGGACTGACTACACCTTC. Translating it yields CASSYAGTDYTF.

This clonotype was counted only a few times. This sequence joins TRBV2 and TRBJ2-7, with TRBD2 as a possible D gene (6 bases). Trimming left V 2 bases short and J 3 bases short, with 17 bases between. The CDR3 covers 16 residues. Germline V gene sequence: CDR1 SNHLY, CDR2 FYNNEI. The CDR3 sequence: CASSESCAGKVYEQYF. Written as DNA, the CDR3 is TGTGCCAGCAGTGAATCTTGCGCGGGGAAGGTCTACGAGCAGTACTTC. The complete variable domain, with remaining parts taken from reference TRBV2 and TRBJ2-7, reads EPEVTQTPSHQVTQMGQEVILRCVPISNHLYFYWYRQILGQKVEFLVSFYNNEISEKSEIFDDQFSVERPDGSNFTLKIRSTKLEDSAMYFCASSESCAGKVYEQYFGPGTRLTVT.

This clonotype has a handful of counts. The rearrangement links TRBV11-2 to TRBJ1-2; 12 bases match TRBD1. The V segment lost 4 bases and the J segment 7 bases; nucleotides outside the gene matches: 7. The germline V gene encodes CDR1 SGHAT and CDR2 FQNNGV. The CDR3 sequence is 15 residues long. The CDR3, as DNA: TGTGCCAGCAGCTCCGGGACAGGGGGCCTTTTTGGCTACACCTTC. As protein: CASSSGTGGLFGYTF.

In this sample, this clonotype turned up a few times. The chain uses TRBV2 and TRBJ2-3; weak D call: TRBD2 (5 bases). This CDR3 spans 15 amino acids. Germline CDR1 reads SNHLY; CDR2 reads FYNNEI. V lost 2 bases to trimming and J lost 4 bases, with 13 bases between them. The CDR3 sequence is CASSEFGVRADTQYF. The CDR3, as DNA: TGTGCCAGCAGTGAATTTGGCGTGCGGGCAGATACGCAGTATTTT. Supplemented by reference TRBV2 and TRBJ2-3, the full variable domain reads EPEVTQTPSHQVTQMGQEVILRCVPISNHLYFYWYRQILGQKVEFLVSFYNNEISEKSEIFDDQFSVERPDGSNFTLKIRSTKLEDSAMYFCASSEFGVRADTQYFGPGTRLTVL.

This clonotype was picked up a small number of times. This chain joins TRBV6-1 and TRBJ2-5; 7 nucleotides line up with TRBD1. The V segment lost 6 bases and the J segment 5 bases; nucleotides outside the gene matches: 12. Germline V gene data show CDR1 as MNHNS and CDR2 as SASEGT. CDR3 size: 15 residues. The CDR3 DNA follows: TGTGCCAGCAGGAAAGACAGGGTAGGGCAGGAGACCCAGTACTTC. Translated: CASRKDRVGQETQYF.